The 10 T cell receptor beta chains in this list originate from one sample, sequenced in a study of neurological immune-mediated disorders. MiXCR, applied by TCRdb to the 5' RACE reads, yields one record per CDR3 protein. The table shows about 50,000 distinct CDR3 sequences, with about 5.6% occurring only once. The specimen was CD4+ T cells from blood. These receptor sequences come from a woman younger than 30 with multiple sclerosis.

The chain has TRBV20-1 and TRBJ2-1; 10 bases fit TRBD2. The germline gives CDR1 DFQATT, CDR2 SNEGSKA (reference sequence). V shed 6 bases and J 1 base; nucleotides not matched to a gene: 15. The CDR3 consists of 18 residues. The CDR3 reads CSATTDSSGRWSYNEQFF. The CDR3 DNA reads as TGCAGTGCCACCACTGACTCTAGCGGGAGATGGTCCTACAATGAGCAGTTCTTC.

The sample holds a few counts of this clonotype. The J gene is TRBJ1-2, the V gene TRBV19; the D is unclear. The V end lost 4 bases, the J end lost 3 bases, and 6 bases lay between the germline ends. The CDR3 sequence is 12 residues long. Germline loops: CDR1 LNHDA, CDR2 SQIVND (reference sequence). CDR3 loop: CASSRRDYGYTF. The CDR3 DNA reads as TGTGCCAGTAGTAGAAGAGACTATGGCTACACCTTC.

This clonotype was counted ten times or more. V is TRBV18 and J is TRBJ1-1; 7 nucleotides line up with TRBD1. V gave up 4 bases and J gave up 1 base; unmatched junction bases: 3. The CDR3 is 14 residues long. CDR1 is KGHSH, CDR2 LQKENI, per germline. CDR3 protein: CASSRRGQNTEAFF. The CDR3 DNA sequence: TGTGCCAGCTCACGGAGGGGGCAGAACACTGAAGCTTTCTTT.

This clonotype was recorded at least ten times. The chain recombines TRBV5-1 with TRBJ1-1; D is ambiguous. The CDR3 covers 18 residues. Trimming shortened V by 5 bases and J by 0 bases, and 23 bases separated the two germline ends. The germline CDR1 and CDR2 sequences are SGHRS and YFSETQ. The DNA for the CDR3 is TGCGCCAGCAGAATTGTATATTTGGCACGCCCAATGAACACTGAAGCTTTCTTT. Its translation: CASRIVYLARPMNTEAFF.

This clonotype has ten or more counts. The V and J genes are TRBV5-1 and TRBJ2-5; the D gene is possibly TRBD2 (5 bases). V was cut by 3 bases and J by 0 bases, with 6 bases left in between. This CDR3 has 13 residues. From germline, CDR1 is SGHRS and CDR2 YFSETQ. DNA for the CDR3: TGCGCCAGCAGCTCGGACTACCAAGAGACCCAGTACTTC. This encodes CASSSDYQETQYF.

This clonotype was seen repeatedly, ten times or more. The chain has TRBV20-1 and TRBJ1-4; D might be TRBD1 (6 bases). The germline V gene encodes CDR1 DFQATT and CDR2 SNEGSKA (reference sequence). Trimming took 3 bases from V and 7 from J, leaving 15 bases between them. The CDR3 covers 14 residues. The CDR3 nucleotides are TGCAGTGCTAGGGTGGGGGCAGTGGGTGAAAAACTGTTTTTT. Translating it yields CSARVGAVGEKLFF.

Many counts were recorded for this clonotype. The chain couples TRBV6-6 to TRBJ2-7; perhaps TRBD1 as D (6 bases). Germline CDR1 is MNHNY and CDR2 is SVGAGI (reference sequence). The CDR3 runs 14 residues. V lost 0 bases and J lost 5, with 11 bases in between. The CDR3 region is CASSYSGGDNEQYF. The CDR3 nucleotides read TGTGCCAGCAGTTACTCTGGTGGGGACAACGAGCAGTACTTC.

This clonotype appeared many times. This rearrangement joins TRBV18 to TRBJ2-7; the D gene is possibly TRBD1 (6 bases). The CDR3 is 13 residues long. Germline lookup yields CDR1 KGHSH and CDR2 LQKENI. The germline V and J ends were trimmed by 3 bases and 4 bases, with 10 bases remaining between them. CDR3 sequence (DNA): TGTGCCAGCTCACCCGGACAGATATACGAGCAGTACGTC. Amino acid sequence: CASSPGQIYEQYV.

This clonotype was detected many times. The chain joins TRBV5-1 to TRBJ1-5, with a tentative D call TRBD1 (5 bases). V shed 5 bases and J shed 0 bases, with 15 bases lying between them. The CDR3 has 16 amino acids. CDR1 and CDR2 from the germline V gene are SGHRS and YFSETQ. As DNA, the CDR3 is TGCGCCAGCAGGCCTGGGGGTCCCAATAGCAATCAGCCCCAGCATTTT. This encodes CASRPGGPNSNQPQHF.

This clonotype has at least ten counts. The chain uses TRBV20-1 and TRBJ2-7; 7 bases align to TRBD1. Trimming removed 1 base from V and 3 bases from J; junction bases left unmatched: 6. This CDR3 region has 14 residues. In germline, CDR1 is DFQATT, CDR2 SNEGSKA (reference sequence). In DNA, the CDR3 is TGCAGTGCTAGAGTTTGGACAGGTCTCTACGAGCAGTACGTC. It codes for CSARVWTGLYEQYV.